This T cell receptor (beta chain) is drawn from a study of blood T cell repertoires in COVID-19. Sequencing used immunoSEQ multiplex PCR; TCRdb keeps in-frame clones, though not all of them. The sample lists about 66,000 clones; roughly nine tenths were seen once. CDR1 is SGHVS, CDR2 FQNEAQ, per germline. V was clipped by 5 bases and J by 7 bases, with 20 bases between them. The CDR3 totals 15 residues. The rearrangement links TRBV7-8 to TRBJ1-1; D possibly corresponds to TRBD1 (5 bases). The receptor's source is a human donor in a cohort sampled during active COVID-19. Input material: peripheral blood. CDR3 amino acids: CASSPGDPTPIEAFF. In DNA, the CDR3 is TGTGCCAGCAGCCCGGGGGACCCAACCCCCATTGAAGCTTTCTTT. Using reference TRBV7-8 and TRBJ1-1 for the parts outside the CDR3, the full variable domain is GAGVSQSPRYKVAKRGQDVALRCDPISGHVSLFWYQQALGQGPEFLTYFQNEAQLDKSGLPSDRFFAERPEGSVSTLKIQRTQQEDSAVYLCASSPGDPTPIEAFFGQGTRLTVV.